The 32 T cell receptor beta chains below all came from one sample that was sequenced in a study of molecular identifiers for immune sequencing clone quantification. TCRdb reprocessed the PCR reads with MiXCR, giving one entry per CDR3 protein. The profile shows 490,000 or so distinct CDR3 sequences, about 26% of them singletons. The sequenced material came from naive CD8+ T cells from blood, with Jurkat cell RNA spiked in. Sample subset: FACS-sorted CD8+CD4-CCR7+CD45RA+ naive T cells. These receptors were collected from a human donor in good health. Some libraries in this study had Jurkat cell RNA spiked in.

This clonotype was recorded at least ten times. The chain carries TRBV7-7 and TRBJ2-7; possible D gene TRBD2, 7 bases. The CDR3 contains 14 residues. Germline V lookup: CDR1 SSHAT, CDR2 FNYEAQ (reference sequence). Trimming pared 5 bases from V and 6 bases from J, leaving 17 bases between. CDR3 in DNA: TGTGCCAGCAGCCCTACAGGGACTATGGGCGAGCAGTACTTC. Its translation: CASSPTGTMGEQYF.

There are many counts of this clonotype. The chain couples TRBV6-1 to TRBJ2-7; D gene ambiguous. This CDR3 is built from 14 residues. Trimming left V 7 bases short and J 2 bases short, with 15 bases between. Germline assignment: CDR1 MNHNS and CDR2 SASEGT. CDR3 region: CASTPWRRTYEQYF. The CDR3 DNA is TGTGCCAGCACCCCTTGGCGGCGGACCTACGAGCAGTACTTC.

This clonotype was seen ten or more times. The J gene is TRBJ1-3, the V gene TRBV20-1, with D uncertain. The CDR3 length is 16 residues. V was clipped by 0 bases and J by 1 base, with 13 bases between them. Looked up from germline, CDR1 is DFQATT and CDR2 is SNEGSKA (reference sequence). CDR3 DNA: TGCAGTGCTAGAGATACGACGGAGCAATCTGGAAACACCATATATTTT. It codes for CSARDTTEQSGNTIYF.

This clonotype was found a few times. A much bigger clone sits one base away, suggesting this may be a read error. This rearrangement joins TRBV20-1 to TRBJ2-7; D is unresolved. V gave up 3 bases and J gave up 11 bases, with 26 bases separating them. Germline CDR1 DFQATT, CDR2 SNEGSKA (reference sequence). The CDR3 contains 15 residues. Written as DNA, the CDR3 is TGCAGTGCTAGGGACGAGCTTTCAAGTCTATCTACGGAGTACTTC. It codes for CSARDELSSLSTEYF.

In the case of this clonotype: A much larger clone differs by one base, so this may be a read error. This rearrangement joins TRBV30 to TRBJ1-5; D is uncertain. CDR3 length: 13 amino acids. Trimming removed 0 bases from V and 6 bases from J, with 9 bases in between. Germline V gives CDR1 GTSNPN, CDR2 SVGIG (reference sequence). This chain's CDR3 is CAWSVSRSQPQHF. CDR3 sequence (DNA): TGTGCCTGGAGTGTATCTAGGAGTCAGCCCCAGCATTTT.

The sample holds one count of this clonotype. This chain connects TRBV3-1 to TRBJ2-5; 7 bases match TRBD2. The CDR3 has 14 residues. CDR1 is LGHDT, CDR2 YNNKEL, per germline (reference sequence). V lost 8 bases to trimming and J lost 4 bases; unmatched junction nucleotides: 10. Written as DNA, the CDR3 is TGTGCCAGCGGCCCCCAGGGCGGGAGAGAGACCCAGTACTTC. Its protein is CASGPQGGRETQYF.

This rearrangement joins TRBV7-6 to TRBJ1-1; D is undetermined. The germline V gene has CDR1 SGHVS and CDR2 FNYEAQ. The CDR3 contains 15 residues. V shed 0 bases and J shed 1 base, with 9 bases lying between them. The CDR3 DNA reads as TGTGCCAGCAGCTTAGCGCAGCAGCCGAACACTGAAGCTTTCTTT. It translates to CASSLAQQPNTEAFF. The full variable domain, its missing parts supplied by reference TRBV7-6 and TRBJ1-1, is GAGVSQSPRYKVTKRGQDVALRCDPISGHVSLYWYRQALGQGPEFLTYFNYEAQQDKSGLPNDRFSAERPEGSISTLTIQRTEQRDSAMYRCASSLAQQPNTEAFFGQGTRLTVV.

As for this clonotype: This sequence may be a read error, since a much larger clone differs from it by one base. This rearrangement joins TRBV20-1 to TRBJ2-7; TRBD1 or TRBD2 may be the D gene (5 bases each). The CDR3 has 14 amino acids. Germline values: CDR1 DFQATT, CDR2 SNEGSKA (reference sequence). V was pared by 0 bases and J by 3 bases, with 12 bases between. This chain's CDR3 is CSAREMVGGYEQYF. For the CDR3, the DNA is TGCAGTGCTAGAGAGATGGTTGGGGGCTACGAGCAGTACTTC.

This clonotype was recorded a few times. The genes are TRBV30 and TRBJ1-1, with 7 positions matching TRBD1. Germline V lookup: CDR1 GTSNPN, CDR2 SVGIG (reference sequence). The junction had 5 bases not matched to a gene; V was cut back by 2 bases and J by 5 bases. This CDR3 spans 13 amino acids. Written as DNA, the CDR3 is TGTGCCTGGAGTCAAGGGGGCTGGACTGAAGCTTTCTTT. Amino acids: CAWSQGGWTEAFF.

This clonotype was picked up a small number of times. This chain connects TRBV13 to TRBJ2-1, with D tentatively TRBD1 (6 bases). Germline lookup yields CDR1 PRHDT and CDR2 FYEKMQ (reference sequence). Trimming removed 0 bases from V and 9 bases from J, with 24 bases in between. The CDR3 contains 18 residues. Here the CDR3 reads CASSLGPGTPVGYSEQFF. The CDR3 nucleotides read TGTGCCAGCAGCTTAGGTCCTGGGACACCCGTTGGGTATAGTGAGCAGTTCTTC.

V is TRBV5-1 and J is TRBJ1-1, with D hard to call. The CDR3 runs 14 residues. Germline V gives CDR1 SGHRS, CDR2 YFSETQ. Trimming stripped 0 bases from V and 2 bases from J, with 8 bases between. CDR3 coding DNA: TGCGCCAGCAGCTTGGCCCACGGAAACACTGAAGCTTTCTTT. Encoded protein: CASSLAHGNTEAFF. The complete variable domain, with remaining parts taken from reference TRBV5-1 and TRBJ1-1, reads KAGVTQTPRYLIKTRGQQVTLSCSPISGHRSVSWYQQTPGQGLQFLFEYFSETQRNKGNFPGRFSGRQFSNSRSEMNVSTLELGDSALYLCASSLAHGNTEAFFGQGTRLTVV.

In its sample, this clonotype was seen many times. The chain links TRBV30 to TRBJ2-1; D is unclear. This CDR3 has 11 residues. V was cut by 0 bases and J by 13 bases, with 10 bases left in between. CDR1 GTSNPN and CDR2 SVGIG come from the germline V gene (reference sequence). CDR3 nucleotide sequence: TGTGCCTGGAGTGTATCGGACGGTCAGTTCTTC. Protein: CAWSVSDGQFF.

This clonotype has a handful of counts. CDR3 in amino acids: CASSFGREGNTEAFF. The CDR3 DNA follows: TGTGCCAGCAGTTTCGGCCGGGAGGGGAACACTGAAGCTTTCTTT. The chain uses TRBV28 and TRBJ1-1; D uncertain. V lost 3 bases and J 1 base, leaving 12 bases between the germline ends. The CDR3 contains 15 residues. Germline values: CDR1 MDHEN, CDR2 SYDVKM.

On this clonotype: Possible read error: a much larger clone is one base away. The chain links TRBV7-9 to TRBJ2-3; TRBD2 matches 7 bases. The CDR3 extends over 15 amino acids. Germline CDR1 reads SEHNR; CDR2 reads FQNEAQ (reference sequence). V dropped 7 bases and J dropped 4; count of bases not matched to a gene: 11. The CDR3 region is CASKTGGSPPDTQYF. In DNA form, the CDR3 reads TGTGCCAGCAAGACTGGCGGGAGTCCCCCAGATACGCAGTATTTT.

With regard to this clonotype: In this CDR3 the conserved last residue, phenylalanine or tryptophan, is missing, so a read error is likely. This rearrangement joins TRBV7-9 to TRBJ1-1; TRBD1 matches 8 bases. Losses at the gene ends were 5 bases for V and 4 bases for J; bases not matched to a gene: 6. The CDR3 spans 14 residues. From germline, CDR1 is SEHNR and CDR2 FQNEAQ (reference sequence). The CDR3 region is CASSPQGAVTEAFI. For the CDR3, the DNA is TGTGCCAGCAGCCCCCAGGGGGCGGTCACTGAAGCTTTCATT.

As for this clonotype: A much larger clone differs from this one at a single base, so this may be a read error. The V call is TRBV5-6, the J call TRBJ2-7; D possibly matches TRBD1 or TRBD2 (6 bases each). Germline loops: CDR1 SGHDT, CDR2 YYEEEE. CDR3 length equals 15 residues. The CDR3 bases are TGTGCCAGCAGCTTTGGAGGGGGTGCTAGCTACGGGCAGTACTTC. This gives the protein CASSFGGGASYGQYF. The full variable domain, rest sourced from reference TRBV5-6 and TRBJ2-7, is DAGVTQSPTHLIKTRGQQVTLRCSPKSGHDTVSWYQQALGQGPQFIFQYYEEEERQRGNFPDRFSGHQFPNYSSELNVNALLLGDSALYLCASSFGGGASYGQYFGPGTRLTVT.

This rearrangement joins TRBV27 to TRBJ2-2, with 13 bases lining up with TRBD2. V shed 6 bases, J shed 7 bases, and the junction held 11 bases outside the gene matches. CDR3 length equals 17 residues. In germline, CDR1 is MNHEY, CDR2 SMNVEV (reference sequence). The CDR3 DNA follows: TGTGCCAGCAGAAGGACTAGCGGGAGTCGGGACGACGGGGAGCTGTTTTTT. Protein product: CASRRTSGSRDDGELFF.

About this clonotype: This may stem from a read error, because a much larger clone lies one nucleotide away. This rearrangement joins TRBV20-1 to TRBJ2-4; D might be TRBD2 (5 bases). This CDR3 has 15 amino acids. Per the germline V gene, CDR1 is DFQATT and CDR2 is SNEGSKA (reference sequence). CDR3 sequence: CSASLAKLAKNIQHF. DNA of the CDR3: TGCAGTGCTAGCCTAGCAAAGCTAGCCAAAAACATTCAGCACTTC.

The chain is built from TRBV4-1 and TRBJ2-3; 7 nucleotides agree with TRBD2. CDR3 size: 17 residues. CDR1 MGHRA and CDR2 YSYEKL come from the germline V gene. V lost 4 bases to trimming and J lost 8 bases; unmatched junction nucleotides: 18. DNA of the CDR3: TGCGCCAGCAGCCCAGCCCCACTAGCGCTGGTGGGCGCTACGCAGTATTTT. Translation gives CASSPAPLALVGATQYF.

The V and J genes are TRBV20-1 and TRBJ2-7; 14 nucleotides agree with TRBD2. Per germline, CDR1 DFQATT and CDR2 SNEGSKA (reference sequence). Unmatched junction bases numbered 9, after V lost 2 bases and J lost 3 bases. This CDR3 comprises 17 residues. The CDR3 sequence: CSARPTGLAGVFYEQYF. The CDR3 region has the DNA TGCAGTGCTAGACCCACGGGACTAGCGGGAGTTTTCTACGAGCAGTACTTC.

The rearrangement joins TRBV7-6 to TRBJ2-1; TRBD2 matches at 7 bases. The ends lost 0 bases at V and 1 base at J; junction bases unmatched: 6. Germline V CDR1 and CDR2: SGHVS, FNYEAQ. The CDR3 covers 17 residues. The CDR3: CASSLALGSGSYNEQFF. Written as DNA, the CDR3 is TGTGCCAGCAGCTTAGCGCTAGGTAGCGGGTCCTACAATGAGCAGTTCTTC.

This clonotype appeared a few times. The chain is built from TRBV27 and TRBJ2-2; unclear D gene. V was trimmed by 6 bases and J by 7 bases, leaving 9 bases between them. Germline assignment: CDR1 MNHEY and CDR2 SMNVEV (reference sequence). This CDR3 region has 12 residues. CDR3: CASRTRSGELFF. The DNA for the CDR3 is TGTGCCAGCAGGACGAGGAGCGGGGAGCTGTTTTTT.

A note on this clonotype: Just one base apart from a much larger clone, this may be a read error. This sequence joins TRBV6-5 and TRBJ2-5; 9 nucleotides match TRBD2. This CDR3 comprises 16 residues. Germline V gene data show CDR1 as MNHEY and CDR2 as SVGAGI. The CDR3 region has the DNA TGTACCAGCAGTTCGGATAGCGGGGGCCCCCAAGAGACCCAGTACTTC. Encoded protein: CTSSSDSGGPQETQYF.

As DNA, the CDR3 is TGTGCCAGCCGCGAACCAGGGTCTGGAAACACCATATATTTT. Amino acids: CASREPGSGNTIYF. J is TRBJ1-3 and V is TRBV7-8; weak D call: TRBD1 (5 bases). V dropped 8 bases and J dropped 1 base, with 12 bases sitting between them. Germline assignment: CDR1 SGHVS and CDR2 FQNEAQ. CDR3 length: 14 amino acids.

This chain connects TRBV6-2 or TRBV6-3 to TRBJ2-1, with D perhaps matching TRBD1 (6 bases). V gave up 3 bases and J gave up 5 bases, with 20 bases separating them. The CDR3 has 17 amino acids. Germline lookup yields CDR1 MNHEY and CDR2 SVGEGT. The CDR3 bases are TGTGCCAGCAGTTATGGTATCATCCGGACAGCCCACAATGAGCAGTTCTTC. Translating it yields CASSYGIIRTAHNEQFF.

The J gene is TRBJ2-2, the V gene TRBV7-9; either TRBD1 or TRBD2 may supply D (5 bases each). There are 15 residues in the CDR3. V gave up 0 bases and J gave up 4 bases, with 9 bases separating them. Germline V CDR1 and CDR2: SEHNR, FQNEAQ (reference sequence). CDR3 in amino acids: CASSLAGVSTGELFF. As DNA, the CDR3 is TGTGCCAGCAGCTTAGCGGGGGTGAGCACCGGGGAGCTGTTTTTT. The full variable domain, rest sourced from reference TRBV7-9 and TRBJ2-2, is DTGVSQNPRHKITKRGQNVTFRCDPISEHNRLYWYRQTLGQGPEFLTYFQNEAQLEKSRLLSDRFSAERPKGSFSTLEIQRTEQGDSAMYLCASSLAGVSTGELFFGEGSRLTVL.

A word on this clonotype: A much larger clone lies a single base off, so this may be a read error. This chain joins TRBV28 and TRBJ2-5; 7 positions agree with TRBD2. Trimming at V came to 3 bases and at J to 4 bases, leaving 5 bases not matched to a gene. This CDR3 is built from 14 residues. The germline CDR1 and CDR2 sequences are MDHEN and SYDVKM. DNA of the CDR3: TGTGCCAGCAGTTTTCATGCGGGAGTAGAGACCCAGTACTTC. Amino acid sequence: CASSFHAGVETQYF.

This CDR3 reads CASSLRVPNEKLFF. CDR3 bases: TGTGCCAGCAGTTTGAGGGTTCCTAATGAAAAACTGTTTTTT. The gene calls are TRBV27 and TRBJ1-4; no firm D call. Germline V gives CDR1 MNHEY, CDR2 SMNVEV (reference sequence). CDR3 length: 14 amino acids. Trimming left V 3 bases short and J 3 bases short, with 8 bases between.

There are a few counts of this clonotype. This chain uses TRBV28 with TRBJ1-1; possibly TRBD1 for D (5 bases). The CDR3 length is 13 residues. Deletions cut 6 bases from V and 4 bases from J, with 12 bases between. Germline values: CDR1 MDHEN, CDR2 SYDVKM. The CDR3 sequence is CASSLLRATEAFF. CDR3 DNA: TGTGCCAGCAGCCTGCTCAGGGCCACTGAAGCTTTCTTT.

Note on this clonotype: This sequence may be a read error, since a much larger clone differs from it by one base. The gene calls are TRBV29-1 and TRBJ2-7, with 14 bases aligning to TRBD2. The germline CDR1 and CDR2 sequences are SQVTM and ANQGSEA. CDR3 length equals 17 residues. CDR3 in amino acids: CSARGTSGRVFSHEQYF. CDR3 bases: TGCAGCGCCCGAGGGACTAGCGGGAGAGTTTTCTCCCACGAGCAGTACTTC.

A few counts support this clonotype. V usage is TRBV3-1 and J usage is TRBJ1-1; maybe TRBD1 (5 bases). V dropped 0 bases and J dropped 12 bases, with 17 bases sitting between them. There are 14 residues in the CDR3. The germline CDR1 and CDR2 sequences are LGHDT and YNNKEL (reference sequence). The DNA of the CDR3 is TGTGCCAGCAGCCAAGATCCGGGACCTCGTGCGACTTTCTTT. Protein product: CASSQDPGPRATFF.

The table lists this clonotype with a few counts. The chain joins TRBV7-3 to TRBJ2-1; 12 nucleotides agree with TRBD2. The junction had 5 bases not matched to a gene; V was cut back by 4 bases and J by 7 bases. The CDR3 is 15 amino acids. CDR1 and CDR2 (germline): SGHTA, FQGTGA. CDR3 coding DNA: TGTGCCAGCAGCTCAACTAGCGGGAGGTTGAATGAGCAGTTCTTC. This sequence encodes CASSSTSGRLNEQFF.